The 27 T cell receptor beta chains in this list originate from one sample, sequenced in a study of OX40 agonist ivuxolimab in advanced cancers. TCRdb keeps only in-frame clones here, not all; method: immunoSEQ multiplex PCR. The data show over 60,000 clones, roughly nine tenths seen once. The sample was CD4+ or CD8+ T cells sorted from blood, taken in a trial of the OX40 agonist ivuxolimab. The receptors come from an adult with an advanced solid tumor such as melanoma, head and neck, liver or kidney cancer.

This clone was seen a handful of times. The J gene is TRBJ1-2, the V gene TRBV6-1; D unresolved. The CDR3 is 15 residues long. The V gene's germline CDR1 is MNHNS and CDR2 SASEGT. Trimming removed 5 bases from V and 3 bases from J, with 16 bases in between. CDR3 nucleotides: TGTGCCAGCAGTAGGGTCGGCTCCTTAGACTATGGCTACACCTTC. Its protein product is CASSRVGSLDYGYTF.

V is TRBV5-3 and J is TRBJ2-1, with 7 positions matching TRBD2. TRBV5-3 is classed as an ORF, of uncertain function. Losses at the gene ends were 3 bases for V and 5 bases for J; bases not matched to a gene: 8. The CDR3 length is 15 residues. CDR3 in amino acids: CARSWPGLQNNEQFF. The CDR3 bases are TGTGCCAGAAGCTGGCCGGGACTACAGAACAATGAGCAGTTCTTC.

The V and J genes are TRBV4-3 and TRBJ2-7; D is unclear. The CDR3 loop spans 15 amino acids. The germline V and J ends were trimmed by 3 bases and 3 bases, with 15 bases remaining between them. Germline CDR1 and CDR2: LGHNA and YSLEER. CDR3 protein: CASSQLPSGLYEQYF. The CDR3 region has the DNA TGCGCCAGCAGCCAGCTCCCCTCCGGTCTCTACGAGCAGTACTTC.

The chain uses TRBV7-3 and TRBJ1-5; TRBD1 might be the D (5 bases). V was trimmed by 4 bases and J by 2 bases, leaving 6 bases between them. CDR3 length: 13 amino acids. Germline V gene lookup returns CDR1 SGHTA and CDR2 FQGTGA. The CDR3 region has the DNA TGTGCCAGCAGCTCGGGACGCAATCAGCCCCAGCATTTT. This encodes CASSSGRNQPQHF.

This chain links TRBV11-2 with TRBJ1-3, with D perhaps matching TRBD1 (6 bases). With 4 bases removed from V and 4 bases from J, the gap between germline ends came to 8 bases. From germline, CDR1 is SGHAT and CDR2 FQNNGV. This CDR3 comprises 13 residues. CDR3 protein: CASSSGQGNTIYF. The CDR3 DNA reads TGTGCCAGCAGCTCAGGACAGGGAAACACCATATATTTT. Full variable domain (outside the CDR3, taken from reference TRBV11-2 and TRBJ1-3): EAGVAQSPRYKIIEKRQSVAFWCNPISGHATLYWYQQILGQGPKLLIQFQNNGVVDDSQLPKDRFSAERLKGVDSTLKIQPAKLEDSAVYLCASSSGQGNTIYFGEGSWLTVV.

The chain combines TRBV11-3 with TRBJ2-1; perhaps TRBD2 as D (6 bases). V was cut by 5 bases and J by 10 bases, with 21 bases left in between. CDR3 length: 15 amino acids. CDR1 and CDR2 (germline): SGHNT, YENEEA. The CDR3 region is CASSPIPSERVEQFF. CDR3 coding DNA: TGTGCCAGCAGCCCGATACCTAGCGAGAGGGTAGAGCAGTTCTTC. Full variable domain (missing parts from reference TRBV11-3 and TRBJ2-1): EAGVVQSPRYKIIEKKQPVAFWCNPISGHNTLYWYLQNLGQGPELLIRYENEEAVDDSQLPKDRFSAERLKGVDSTLKIQPAELGDSAVYLCASSPIPSERVEQFFGPGTRLTVL.

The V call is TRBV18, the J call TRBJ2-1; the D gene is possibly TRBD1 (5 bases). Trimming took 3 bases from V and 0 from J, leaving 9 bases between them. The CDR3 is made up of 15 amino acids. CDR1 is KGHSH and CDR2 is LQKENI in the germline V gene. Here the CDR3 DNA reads TGTGCCAGCTCACCCCAGGGTTACTCCTACAATGAGCAGTTCTTC. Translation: CASSPQGYSYNEQFF.

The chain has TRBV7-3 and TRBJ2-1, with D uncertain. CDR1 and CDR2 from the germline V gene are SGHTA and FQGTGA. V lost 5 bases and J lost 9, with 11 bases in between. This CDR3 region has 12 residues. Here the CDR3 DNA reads TGTGCCAGCAGCCTACAGAATGGTGAGCAGTTCTTC. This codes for CASSLQNGEQFF.

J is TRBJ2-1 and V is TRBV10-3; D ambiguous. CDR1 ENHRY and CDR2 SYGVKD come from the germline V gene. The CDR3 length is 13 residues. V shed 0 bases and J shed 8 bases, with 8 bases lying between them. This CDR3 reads CAISESVADEQFF. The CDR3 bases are TGTGCCATCAGTGAGTCAGTCGCGGATGAGCAGTTCTTC.

The CDR3 DNA reads TGTGCCAGCAGCTTGGCCGGGGTGCCGGAGCAGTTCTTC. Its translation: CASSLAGVPEQFF. V and J are TRBV5-4 and TRBJ2-1, with D possibly TRBD2 on 5 matching bases. The CDR3 runs to 13 residues. From germline, CDR1 is SGHNT and CDR2 YYREEE (reference sequence). Trimming stripped 0 bases from V and 10 bases from J, with 11 bases between.

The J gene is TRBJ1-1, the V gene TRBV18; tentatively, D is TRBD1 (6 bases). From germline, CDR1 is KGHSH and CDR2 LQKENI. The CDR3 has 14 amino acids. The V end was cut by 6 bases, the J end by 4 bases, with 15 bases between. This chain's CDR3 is CASSTTDRLTEAFF. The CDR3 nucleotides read TGTGCCAGCTCTACCACGGACAGACTCACTGAAGCTTTCTTT.

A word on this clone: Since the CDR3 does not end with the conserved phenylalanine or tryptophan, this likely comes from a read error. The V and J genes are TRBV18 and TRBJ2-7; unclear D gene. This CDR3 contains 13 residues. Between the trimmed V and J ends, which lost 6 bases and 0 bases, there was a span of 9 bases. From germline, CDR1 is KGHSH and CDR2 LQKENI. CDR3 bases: TGTGCCAGCTCTCCTGTTACCTCCTACGAGCAGTACCTC. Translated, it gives CASSPVTSYEQYL.

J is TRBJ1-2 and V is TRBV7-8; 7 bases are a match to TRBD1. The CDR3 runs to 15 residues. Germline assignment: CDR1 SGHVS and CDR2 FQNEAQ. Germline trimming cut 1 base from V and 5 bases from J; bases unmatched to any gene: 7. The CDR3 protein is CASSLESRGRYGYTF. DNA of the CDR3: TGTGCCAGCAGCTTAGAGAGTAGGGGGCGGTATGGCTACACCTTC. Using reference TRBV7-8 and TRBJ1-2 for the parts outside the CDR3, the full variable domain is GAGVSQSPRYKVAKRGQDVALRCDPISGHVSLFWYQQALGQGPEFLTYFQNEAQLDKSGLPSDRFFAERPEGSVSTLKIQRTQQEDSAVYLCASSLESRGRYGYTFGSGTRLTVV.

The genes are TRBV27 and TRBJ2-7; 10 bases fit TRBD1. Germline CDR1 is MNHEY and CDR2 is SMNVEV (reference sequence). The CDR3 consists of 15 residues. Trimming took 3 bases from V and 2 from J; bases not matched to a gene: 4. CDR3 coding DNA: TGTGCCAGCAGTTTCTTGGGACAGGGGCCCTACGAGCAGTACTTC. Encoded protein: CASSFLGQGPYEQYF.

CDR3 sequence: CAISDPSSTSGRAVRETQYF. DNA of the CDR3: TGTGCCATCAGTGACCCATCCTCAACTAGCGGGAGGGCCGTAAGGGAGACCCAGTACTTC. This sequence joins TRBV10-3 and TRBJ2-5, with 13 bases lining up with TRBD2. J gave up 5 bases and V 3 bases, and 18 bases lay outside the gene matches. Germline loops: CDR1 ENHRY, CDR2 SYGVKD. This CDR3 spans 20 amino acids.

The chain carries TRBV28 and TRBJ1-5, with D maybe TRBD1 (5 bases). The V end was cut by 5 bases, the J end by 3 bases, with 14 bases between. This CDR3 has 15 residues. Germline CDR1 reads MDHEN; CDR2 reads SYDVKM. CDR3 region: CASSPPTDDNQPQHF. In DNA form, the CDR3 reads TGTGCCAGCAGTCCCCCGACAGACGACAATCAGCCCCAGCATTTT.

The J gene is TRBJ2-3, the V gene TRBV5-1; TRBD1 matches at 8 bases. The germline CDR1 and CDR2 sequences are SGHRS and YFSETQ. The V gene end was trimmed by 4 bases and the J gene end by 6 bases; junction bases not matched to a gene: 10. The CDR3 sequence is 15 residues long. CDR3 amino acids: CASSTGTGGSDTQYF. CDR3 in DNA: TGCGCCAGCAGCACGGGGACAGGAGGATCGGATACGCAGTATTTT.

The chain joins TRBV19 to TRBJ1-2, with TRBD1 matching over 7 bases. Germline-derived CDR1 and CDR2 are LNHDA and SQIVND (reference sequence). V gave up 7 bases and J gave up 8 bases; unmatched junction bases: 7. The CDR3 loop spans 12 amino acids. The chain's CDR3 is CASNTGDGGYTF. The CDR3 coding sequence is TGTGCCAGTAACACAGGGGACGGCGGCTACACCTTC.

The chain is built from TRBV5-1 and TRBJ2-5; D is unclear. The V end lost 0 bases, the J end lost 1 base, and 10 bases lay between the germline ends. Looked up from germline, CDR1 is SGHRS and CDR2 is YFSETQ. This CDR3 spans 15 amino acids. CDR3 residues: CASSLEARPQETQYF. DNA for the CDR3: TGCGCCAGCAGCTTGGAGGCGCGCCCCCAAGAGACCCAGTACTTC.

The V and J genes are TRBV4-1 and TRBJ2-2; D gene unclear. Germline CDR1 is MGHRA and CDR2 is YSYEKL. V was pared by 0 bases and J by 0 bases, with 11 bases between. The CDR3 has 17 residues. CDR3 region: CASSQDLGLANTGELFF. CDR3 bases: TGCGCCAGCAGCCAAGATCTGGGGTTGGCGAACACCGGGGAGCTGTTTTTT.

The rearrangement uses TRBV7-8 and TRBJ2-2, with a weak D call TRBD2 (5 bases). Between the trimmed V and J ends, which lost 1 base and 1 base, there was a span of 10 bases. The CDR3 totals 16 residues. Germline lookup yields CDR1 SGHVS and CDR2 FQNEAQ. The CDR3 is CASSLVRELNTGELFF. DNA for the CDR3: TGTGCCAGCAGCTTAGTACGGGAATTGAACACCGGGGAGCTGTTTTTT.

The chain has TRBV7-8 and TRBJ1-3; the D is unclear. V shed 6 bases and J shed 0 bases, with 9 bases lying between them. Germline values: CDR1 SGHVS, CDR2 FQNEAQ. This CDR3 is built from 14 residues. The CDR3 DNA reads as TGTGCCAGCAGACTAGGCCTCTCTGGAAACACCATATATTTT. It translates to CASRLGLSGNTIYF.

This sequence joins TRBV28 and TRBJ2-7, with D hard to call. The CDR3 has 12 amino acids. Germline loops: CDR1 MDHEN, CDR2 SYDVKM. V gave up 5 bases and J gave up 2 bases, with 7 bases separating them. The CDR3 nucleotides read TGTGCCAGCAGTCCAGGCACCTACGAGCAGTACTTC. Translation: CASSPGTYEQYF.

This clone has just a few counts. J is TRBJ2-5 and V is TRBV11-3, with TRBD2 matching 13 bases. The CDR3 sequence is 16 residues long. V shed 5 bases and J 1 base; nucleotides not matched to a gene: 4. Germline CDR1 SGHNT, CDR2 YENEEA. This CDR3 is CASSPGTSGIQETQYF. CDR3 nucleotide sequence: TGTGCCAGCAGCCCGGGGACTAGCGGGATCCAAGAGACCCAGTACTTC.

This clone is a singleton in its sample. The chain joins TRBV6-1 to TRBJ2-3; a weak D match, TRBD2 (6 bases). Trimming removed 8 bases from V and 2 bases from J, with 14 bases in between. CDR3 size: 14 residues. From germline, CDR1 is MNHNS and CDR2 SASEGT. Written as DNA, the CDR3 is TGTGCCAGCTCAACCGGGAGCCACACAGATACGCAGTATTTT. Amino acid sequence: CASSTGSHTDTQYF.

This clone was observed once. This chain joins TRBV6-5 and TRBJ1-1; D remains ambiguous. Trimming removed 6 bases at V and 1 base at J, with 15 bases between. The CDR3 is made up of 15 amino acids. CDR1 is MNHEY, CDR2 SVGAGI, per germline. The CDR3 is CASSPTHQANTEAFF. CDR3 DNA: TGTGCCAGCAGCCCCACCCATCAAGCGAACACTGAAGCTTTCTTT.

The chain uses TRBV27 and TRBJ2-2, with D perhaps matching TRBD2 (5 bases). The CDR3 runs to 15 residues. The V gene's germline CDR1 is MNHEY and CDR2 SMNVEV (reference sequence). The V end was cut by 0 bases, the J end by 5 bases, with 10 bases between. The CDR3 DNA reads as TGTGCCAGCAGTTTATCCCGCCCGGGGACCGGGGAGCTGTTTTTT. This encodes CASSLSRPGTGELFF.